What follows are 10 T cell receptor beta chains derived from one specimen sequenced in a study of control samples from healthy donors and cancer patients. Produced via immunoSEQ multiplex PCR; TCRdb's table is partial and in-frame only. Of some 77,000 clones detected, 85% to 90% appear once; the ten largest clones hold about 7.4%. Source material: blood. The receptors come from a woman aged 60-75 years in good health.

The chain carries TRBV4-2 and TRBJ2-2; 8 bases agree with TRBD2. Germline V gene data show CDR1 as LGHNA and CDR2 as YNFKEQ. V trimming: 3 bases; J trimming: 0 bases; junction bases outside the gene matches: 12. The CDR3 loop spans 19 amino acids. Written as DNA, the CDR3 is TGTGCCAGCAGCCACACGTATAGCGGGGTATCCTCGAACACCGGGGAGCTGTTTTTT. It encodes CASSHTYSGVSSNTGELFF.

CDR3 region: CASSLGAGVNYGYTF. For the CDR3, the DNA is TGTGCCAGCAGCTTGGGGGCAGGGGTTAACTATGGCTACACCTTC. The genes are TRBV5-5 and TRBJ1-2, with D maybe TRBD1 (6 bases). With 0 bases removed from V and 1 base from J, the gap between germline ends came to 10 bases. The germline V gene has CDR1 SGHKS and CDR2 YYEKEE (reference sequence). The CDR3 has 15 residues.

The chain employs TRBV19 and TRBJ2-7, with D tentatively TRBD2 (6 bases). Germline V gene sequence: CDR1 LNHDA, CDR2 SQIVND (reference sequence). This CDR3 has 13 residues. Trimming pared 5 bases from V and 0 bases from J, leaving 8 bases between. In DNA, the CDR3 is TGTGCCAGTAGTTTCGGGAGCTCCTACGAGCAGTACTTC. Its translation is CASSFGSSYEQYF. Using reference TRBV19 and TRBJ2-7 for the parts outside the CDR3, the full variable domain is DGGITQSPKYLFRKEGQNVTLSCEQNLNHDAMYWYRQDPGQGLRLIYYSQIVNDFQKGDIAEGYSVSREKKESFPLTVTSAQKNPTAFYLCASSFGSSYEQYFGPGTRLTVT.

The chain recombines TRBV23-1 with TRBJ1-5, with D possibly being TRBD1 (5 bases). TRBV23-1 is an ORF, and what it does is uncertain. Trimming took 6 bases from V and 7 from J, leaving 16 bases between them. This CDR3 has 14 residues. The DNA of the CDR3 is TGCGCCAGCAGCCAGCAGGGACCTTGGCAGCCCCAGCATTTT. Translated, it gives CASSQQGPWQPQHF.

The rearrangement joins TRBV11-3 to TRBJ2-5, with D possibly being TRBD1 (6 bases). This CDR3 is built from 16 residues. Trimming took off 2 bases at V and 0 bases at J, with 13 bases between the two ends. The V gene's germline CDR1 is SGHNT and CDR2 YENEEA. The CDR3 loop is CASSLQTGLYQETQYF. In nucleotides, the CDR3 is TGTGCCAGCAGCTTACAAACAGGGTTGTACCAAGAGACCCAGTACTTC.

V and J are TRBV18 and TRBJ2-6; tentative D call: TRBD1 (5 bases). The V and J ends lost 3 bases and 1 base respectively, with 10 bases between them. Germline V gene sequence: CDR1 KGHSH, CDR2 LQKENI. CDR3 length: 16 amino acids. The CDR3, as DNA: TGTGCCAGCTCACCGCAGGGTACATCTGGGGCCAACGTCCTGACTTTC. Its protein product is CASSPQGTSGANVLTF.

This clone was observed once. The V call is TRBV4-1, the J call TRBJ1-5; the D gene is possibly TRBD1 (6 bases). The germline V gene has CDR1 MGHRA and CDR2 YSYEKL. V gave up 0 bases and J gave up 9 bases, with 15 bases separating them. The CDR3 covers 15 residues. The CDR3 reads CASSQDWQGNWPQHF. The CDR3, as DNA: TGCGCCAGCAGCCAAGATTGGCAGGGGAATTGGCCCCAGCATTTT.

The V gene is TRBV27, the J gene TRBJ2-2; 8 bases match TRBD2. V lost 8 bases, J lost 5 bases, and 13 bases stayed unmatched. The germline gives CDR1 MNHEY, CDR2 SMNVEV (reference sequence). The CDR3 runs 16 residues. The CDR3 here is CASWPSGRGGTGELFF. CDR3 sequence (DNA): TGTGCCAGCTGGCCCAGCGGGAGAGGGGGAACCGGGGAGCTGTTTTTT.

This clone showed up just once. The genes are TRBV9 and TRBJ1-3; D gene unclear. The CDR3 loop spans 14 amino acids. Trimming cost V 4 bases and J 7 bases, with 15 bases left between them. Germline V gene lookup returns CDR1 SGDLS and CDR2 YYNGEE. CDR3 sequence reads: CASSPTGVLNTIYF. CDR3 DNA: TGTGCCAGCAGCCCGACCGGGGTCCTGAACACCATATATTTT. The full variable domain, with the rest looked up from reference TRBV9 and TRBJ1-3, is DSGVTQTPKHLITATGQRVTLRCSPRSGDLSVYWYQQSLDQGLQFLIQYYNGEERAKGNILERFSAQQFPDLHSELNLSSLELGDSALYFCASSPTGVLNTIYFGEGSWLTVV.

The chain is built from TRBV9 and TRBJ2-1; the D gene is possibly TRBD2 (5 bases). Germline-derived CDR1 and CDR2 are SGDLS and YYNGEE. There are 16 residues in the CDR3. V was pared by 0 bases and J by 4 bases, with 14 bases between. The CDR3 region is CASSVVSATHYNEQFF. CDR3 DNA: TGTGCCAGCAGCGTAGTTAGCGCGACACATTACAATGAGCAGTTCTTC.